Listed below are T cell receptor beta chains from one sample, sequenced in a study of T cell clones after liver transplantation. Data came from immunoSEQ multiplex PCR; TCRdb stores just in-frame clones and leaves some out. The data hold around 13,000 clones, with 70% to 85% observed a single time. Sequenced here: CD8+ T cells from blood, sampled at the 22-month timepoint. Source of these receptors: a human patient who received a liver transplant. Some T cells may be supplied by the graft donor. Both conserved end residues are trimmed from each CDR3. Each record gives: V gene, CDR3 protein.

V: TRBV21-1
CDR3: ASSKTVGRGRVPGSEQF

V: TRBV7-3
CDR3: ASSLERGKTYEQY

V: TRBV6-5
CDR3: ASSYLGPSPEAF

V: TRBV18
CDR3: ASLSNTGELF

V: TRBV19
CDR3: ASSIITSNQPQH

V: TRBV19
CDR3: ASSIWGGTEAF

V: TRBV6-4
CDR3: ASSGDSTDTQY

V: TRBV6-1
CDR3: ASTWQGSGYEQY

V: TRBV19
CDR3: ASSIRGYSNQPQH

V: TRBV5-1
CDR3: ASSLGGPYGELF

V: TRBV6-1
CDR3: ASTSRNLAKNIQY

V: TRBV7-2
CDR3: ASSSVTGTGELF

V: TRBV4-3
CDR3: ASSQDTGAGNEQF

V: TRBV5-5
CDR3: ASSLAGIPQH

V: TRBV29-1
CDR3: SVGGQGASWDNEQF